This is a list of T cell receptor beta chains from one sample in a study of immune heterogeneity within non-small cell lung tumors. One entry per CDR3 protein, called by TCRdb with MiXCR from the multiplex PCR reads. Counted here are under 7,000 distinct CDR3 sequences, less than 20% occurring once; the ten biggest clones make up about 4%. Material for sequencing was lung tumor tissue. The origin of the receptors is a middle-aged man with non-small cell lung cancer. The CDR3 runs from the conserved cysteine through the conserved F or W. A D gene is named only where the DNA matches it firmly. The size entry is marked missing in some rows and otherwise reads once, few, many or a size class.

>TRBV4-2|TRBJ2-7|-|-
TGTGCCAGCAGCCAAGAAGGGGCAGGGGACTCCTACGAGCAGTACTTC
CASSQEGAGDSYEQYF
>TRBV2|TRBJ2-1|medium-sized|-
TGTGCCAGCAGTGAACTCAAGAGCTCCTACAATGAGCAGTTCTTC
CASSELKSSYNEQFF
>TRBV24-1|TRBJ2-2|medium-sized|TRBD1
TGTGCCACCAGTGATTTCGGGTGGGACGGGACAGGGAACACCGGGGAGCTGTTTTTT
CATSDFGWDGTGNTGELFF
>TRBV10-1|TRBJ1-5|medium-sized|TRBD1
TGCGCCAGCAGTGAGGGGACAGGGAGAGGTAATCAGCCCCAGCATTTT
CASSEGTGRGNQPQHF
>TRBV2|TRBJ1-1|large|-
TGTGCCAGCAGGGCGATGAACACTGAAGCTTTCTTT
CASRAMNTEAFF
>TRBV20-1|TRBJ2-7|medium-sized|TRBD2
TGCAGTGCTTACCTAAGCGGGAGATCCTACGAGCAGTACTTC
CSAYLSGRSYEQYF
>TRBV14|TRBJ1-6|medium-sized|-
TGTGCCAGCAGCCAAGCGGGACTTCTTAATTCACCCCTCCACTTT
CASSQAGLLNSPLHF
>TRBV7-8|TRBJ2-7|medium-sized|TRBD1
TGTGCCAGCAGCTTAGCCTTTGGACAGGGGGCTTACGAGCAGTACTTC
CASSLAFGQGAYEQYF
>TRBV4-2|TRBJ1-4|-|TRBD1
TGTGCCAGCAAAGGACAGGGTAATGAAAAACTGTTTTTT
CASKGQGNEKLFF
>TRBV15|TRBJ2-5|-|-
TGTGCCACCAGCAAAATCGCGGGAGAGACCCAGTACTTC
CATSKIAGETQYF
>TRBV27|TRBJ2-3|medium-sized|-
TGTGCCAGCAGTGCACTCACAGATACGCAGTATTTT
CASSALTDTQYF
>TRBV6-4|TRBJ2-3|-|-
TGCGCCAGCAGCCCAACAGGTCAAGGTACGCAGTATTTT
CASSPTGQGTQYF
>TRBV7-2|TRBJ2-7|medium-sized|-
TGTGCCAGCAGCTTACAGGGTTACGAGCAGTACTTC
CASSLQGYEQYF
>TRBV6-1|TRBJ2-7|medium-sized|-
TGTGCCAGCAGGGAGGGTACAGACTACGAGCAGTACTTC
CASREGTDYEQYF
>TRBV7-6|TRBJ1-3|medium-sized|-
TGTGCCAGCAGCGACATGGCCGGGACGTCTGGAAACACCATATATTTT
CASSDMAGTSGNTIYF
>TRBV12-3/TRBV12-4|TRBJ2-1|many|-
TGTGCCAGCAGTTTAGCTGTTGGGGAGGAGGGTGAGCAGTTCTTC
CASSLAVGEEGEQFF
>TRBV7-9|TRBJ2-5|-|-
TGTGCCAGCAGCTTTGGCAGGCAAGAGACCCAGTACTTC
CASSFGRQETQYF
>TRBV5-6|TRBJ1-1|-|-
TGTGCCAGCACCCTCCAAGGGTTGAACACTGAAGCTTTCTTT
CASTLQGLNTEAFF
>TRBV9|TRBJ2-7|medium-sized|-
TGTGCCAGCAGCCCGGGACCTTGGTACGAGCAGTACTTC
CASSPGPWYEQYF
>TRBV18|TRBJ2-3|medium-sized|-
TGTGCCAGCTCACCACGGCAGGGATTGGATACGCAGTATTTT
CASSPRQGLDTQYF
>TRBV19|TRBJ1-2|medium-sized|-
TGTGCCAGTACCCCACCGCAGGGATATGGCTACACCTTC
CASTPPQGYGYTF
>TRBV20-1|TRBJ2-1|medium-sized|-
TGCAGTGCTAGGGAGTGGGGAGGACGGAATGAGCAGTTCTTC
CSAREWGGRNEQFF
>TRBV10-3|TRBJ1-6|-|TRBD1
TGTGCCGGGGGACAGGGAGACCTCAATTCGCCCCTCCACTTT
CAGGQGDLNSPLHF
>TRBV14|TRBJ1-2|medium-sized|TRBD1
TGTGCCAGCAGTCCCCGGACAGGTCCGTCTTATGGCTACACCTTC
CASSPRTGPSYGYTF
>TRBV28|TRBJ1-5|medium-sized|-
TGTGCCAGCAGTTTATGGTCTGACAGTTGGGTTAGCAATCAGCCCCAGCATTTT
CASSLWSDSWVSNQPQHF
>TRBV6-2/TRBV6-3|TRBJ1-2|few|-
TGTGCCGGCAGTTCGGGGGGTTTACCTAACTATGGCTACACCTTC
CAGSSGGLPNYGYTF
>TRBV28|TRBJ1-6|medium-sized|-
TGTGCCAGCCGGGACTATGGTTCACCCCTCCACTTT
CASRDYGSPLHF
>TRBV24-1|TRBJ2-3|-|-
TGTGCCACCAGTAAACAGGGAGTCACCCGCACAGATACGCAGTATTTT
CATSKQGVTRTDTQYF
>TRBV12-3/TRBV12-4|TRBJ2-5|medium-sized|-
TGTGCCAGCAGTTTAGGTGGGGGGCCATATGAGACCCAGTACTTC
CASSLGGGPYETQYF
>TRBV28|TRBJ2-3|-|-
TGTGCCAGCAGTGGCCGCAACGGGAATACGCAGTATTTT
CASSGRNGNTQYF
>TRBV9|TRBJ2-7|few|-
TGTGCCAGCAGCGGACACCCGACGGATACCTACGAGCAGTACTTC
CASSGHPTDTYEQYF
>TRBV5-1|TRBJ2-3|medium-sized|-
TGCGCCAGCAGCTTGTCTCGAACGCACTCAGATACGCAGTATTTT
CASSLSRTHSDTQYF
>TRBV6-1|TRBJ2-5|few|-
TGTGCCAGCAGGTCGACAGGAGAGACCCAGTACTTC
CASRSTGETQYF
>TRBV6-1|TRBJ1-5|medium-sized|-
TGTGCCAGCAGTGTAGAGATGGGGGAGCCTACCAATCAGCCCCAGCATTTT
CASSVEMGEPTNQPQHF
>TRBV20-1|TRBJ2-6|many|-
TGCAGTGCTAGGGTGACTGACTCTAGGGCCAACGTCCTGACTTTC
CSARVTDSRANVLTF
>TRBV2|TRBJ2-7|medium-sized|-
TGTGCCAGCTGGCCCAGGGGGGTGTACGAGCAGTACTTC
CASWPRGVYEQYF